The rows below give T cell receptor beta chains drawn from one sample of a study of cytomegalovirus exposure and HLA in healthy donors. Method: immunoSEQ multiplex PCR; TCRdb's copy keeps in-frame clones and lacks some. The table lists fewer than 150,000 clones. The sequencing sample was made of PBMCs. The receptor source for this set is a woman aged 60 to 75 in good health and CMV-seronegative. The CDR3 runs from the conserved cysteine through the conserved F or W. The D gene is left open where the match is weak.

J gene	D gene	V gene	CDR3 DNA	CDR3 protein
TRBJ1-5	TRBD1	TRBV4-1	TGCGCCAGCAGCCAAGGGACAGGGCTTCAGCCCCAGCATTTT	CASSQGTGLQPQHF
TRBJ2-7	TRBD1	TRBV10-2	TGCGCCAGCACAGGACAGGCCTACGAGCAGTACTTC	CASTGQAYEQYF
TRBJ1-2	TRBD1	TRBV2	TGTGCCAGCAGACGTCCCGGACAGGGTTATAAAGGCTACACCTTC	CASRRPGQGYKGYTF
TRBJ2-5	.	TRBV2	TGTGCCAGCCCTCGCCAGGAAAGCGAGACCCAGTACTTC	CASPRQESETQYF
TRBJ1-1	TRBD1	TRBV5-1	TGCGCCAGCAGCTCCCCAGGGGGCGCTGAAGCTTTCTTT	CASSSPGGAEAFF
TRBJ2-7	TRBD1	TRBV6-1	TGTGCCAGCAAGGAAGTACAGGGGGCGCTTATCGAGCAGTACTTC	CASKEVQGALIEQYF
TRBJ2-5	.	TRBV2	TGTGCCAGCAGTAGGGGGACTAACCAAGAGACCCAGTACTTC	CASSRGTNQETQYF
TRBJ2-1	TRBD1	TRBV6-6	TGTGCCAGCAGTTACCCGGGGACAGGTGGGAGCAATGAGCAGTTCTTC	CASSYPGTGGSNEQFF
TRBJ2-5	TRBD2	TRBV11-1	TGTGCCAGCAGCATGACTAGCGGGAGTGCAGAGACCCAGTACTTC	CASSMTSGSAETQYF
TRBJ2-3	.	TRBV4-1	TGCGCCAGCAGCCAAGGGCAGGGACTGGGGTTGAATACGCAGTATTTT	CASSQGQGLGLNTQYF
TRBJ1-6	.	TRBV6-5	TGTGCCAGCCAACAGGATTCGGGTTCACCCCTCCACTTT	CASQQDSGSPLHF
TRBJ2-5	TRBD1	TRBV9	TGTGCCAGCAGCGTCGACAGGGGGCGAGAGACCCAGTACTTC	CASSVDRGRETQYF
TRBJ1-1	TRBD1	TRBV6-6	TGTGCCAGCACCCGGGACAGGGAAGACACTGAAGCTTTCTTT	CASTRDREDTEAFF
TRBJ2-3	TRBD2	TRBV4-2	TGTGCCAGCAGCCTTCAGGCCGGGACTAGCGGGAGTGCAGATACGCAGTATTTT	CASSLQAGTSGSADTQYF
TRBJ1-6	.	TRBV21-1	TGTGCCAGCAGCAAAAAAAAACAGATTAATTCACCCCTCCACTTT	CASSKKKQINSPLHF
TRBJ1-2	TRBD1	TRBV11-1	TGTGCCAGCAGCTCAGCCCGGGACAGCGGATACTATGGCTACACCTTC	CASSSARDSGYYGYTF
TRBJ2-7	TRBD1	TRBV10-3	TGTGCCATCGGTCCTGGGACAGGGAGGGATGAAGTCTACGAGCAGTACTTC	CAIGPGTGRDEVYEQYF
TRBJ2-3	.	TRBV6-5	TGTGCCAGCAGTTATAAGCGGACCCTTGGCGATACGCAGTATTTT	CASSYKRTLGDTQYF
TRBJ2-3	.	TRBV6-1	TGTGCCAGCAGTGAACTCAGCAGGGCTCCCACAGATACGCAGTATTTT	CASSELSRAPTDTQYF
TRBJ2-1	.	TRBV14	TGTGCCAGCAGCCAGGGTTCCGGGAGTCTGGCTTACAATGAGCAGTTCTTC	CASSQGSGSLAYNEQFF
TRBJ1-5	.	TRBV2	TGTGCCATCAGCCCTTCATTAGGCAATCAGCCCCAGCATTTT	CAISPSLGNQPQHF
TRBJ2-7	TRBD1	TRBV19	TGTGCCAGTAGTATTGGCTGGGACCCGGGACAGGATTACGAGCAGTACTTC	CASSIGWDPGQDYEQYF
TRBJ1-1	.	TRBV28	TGTGCCAGCACCACGGATCAGCGTGAAGCTTTCTTT	CASTTDQREAFF
TRBJ1-1	.	TRBV7-6	TGTGCCAGCAGCTTAGAGCCCCCCGCGGGGAGCACTGAAGCTTTCTTT	CASSLEPPAGSTEAFF
TRBJ1-1	.	TRBV5-6	TGTGCCAGCAGCTTGACTGAGTACACTGAAGCTTTCTTT	CASSLTEYTEAFF
TRBJ1-4	TRBD1	TRBV4-1	TGCGCCAGCAGCCAAGTAGGGACAGGGGTTGAAAAACTGTTTTTT	CASSQVGTGVEKLFF
TRBJ2-7	.	TRBV6-5	TGTGCCAGCAGTTACGCGGGGACCTACGAGCAGTACTTC	CASSYAGTYEQYF